Each of the 21 T cell receptor beta chains below was sequenced from the same sample in a study of regulatory T cells in long-lasting Graves disease. This sample's time point: persistent/refractory GD, antithyroid drugs over 5 years with positive TRAb. The TCR library was prepared using RNA isolated from PBMCs. iRepertoire HTBI primers and Arm-PCR of CDR3 regions built TCR beta libraries. TCRdb redid the calling of the multiplex PCR reads with MiXCR, one entry per CDR3 protein. The sample holds roughly 500,000 distinct CDR3 sequences; 20% are singletons and the top ten take about 7.8%. The input for sequencing was peripheral blood mononuclear cells (PBMCs), taken when the disease was refractory, from a patient treated with antithyroid drugs. These receptors all come from a female donor with Graves disease.

The table lists this clonotype with many counts. This chain joins TRBV6-1 and TRBJ1-2; perhaps TRBD1 as D (5 bases). The CDR3 totals 15 residues. Trimming cost V 10 bases and J 2 bases, with 20 bases left between them. Germline-derived CDR1 and CDR2 are MNHNS and SASEGT. The CDR3 bases are TGTGCCACCAATTTTTTCCCGGGGACCAACTATGGCTACACCTTC. Amino acids: CATNFFPGTNYGYTF.

Notes on this clonotype: One end of the junction is discordant with germline, which a read error may explain. This chain uses TRBV25-1 with TRBJ2-5, with D perhaps matching TRBD1 or TRBD2 (5 bases each). CDR1 is MGHDK, CDR2 SYGVNS, per germline. The CDR3 length is 11 residues. CDR3 loop: CASSEGDRRHF. For the CDR3, the DNA is TGTGCCAGCAGTGAAGGGGACCGACGACACTTC.

This clonotype was seen once. This may be a read error: a much more frequent sequence differs by one nucleotide. The chain employs TRBV30 and TRBJ1-1, with a possible D match to TRBD1 (6 bases). Germline V gives CDR1 GTSNPN, CDR2 SVGIG (reference sequence). CDR3 size: 13 residues. CDR3 residues: CAWDPTGRTEASF. CDR3 coding DNA: TGTGCCTGGGATCCGACAGGTCGTACTGAAGCTTCCTTT. Full variable domain (rest looked up from reference TRBV30 and TRBJ1-1): SQTIHQWPATLVQPVGSPLSLECTVEGTSNPNLYWYRQAAGRGLQLLFYSVGIGQISSEVPQNLSASRPQDRQFILSSKKLLLSDSGFYLCAWDPTGRTEASFGQGTRLTVV.

The sample holds many counts of this clonotype. The J gene is TRBJ2-7, the V gene TRBV28, with 7 bases identical to TRBD1. This CDR3 is 14 amino acids long. V lost 6 bases to trimming and J lost 0 bases; unmatched junction nucleotides: 5. From germline, CDR1 is MDHEN and CDR2 SYDVKM. This chain's CDR3 is CASSLQGISYEQYF. The DNA for the CDR3 is TGTGCCAGCAGCTTACAGGGGATCTCCTACGAGCAGTACTTC.

The V gene is TRBV6-2 or TRBV6-3, the J gene TRBJ2-4; tentative D call: TRBD1 (6 bases). The CDR3 consists of 12 residues. V was clipped by 8 bases and J by 9 bases, with 14 bases between them. Germline V gives CDR1 MNHEY, CDR2 SVGEGT. DNA of the CDR3: TGTGCCAGCCGAGGACAGCAAAGCATTCAGTACTTC. Translated, it gives CASRGQQSIQYF.

This clonotype was seen more than once but under ten times. The CDR3 here is CASTPLGRTYEQYF. The CDR3 region has the DNA TGTGCCAGCACCCCTCTTGGCCGGACCTACGAGCAGTACTTC. The genes are TRBV7-2 and TRBJ2-7; no clear D gene. Trimming shortened V by 7 bases and J by 2 bases, and 15 bases separated the two germline ends. The CDR3 contains 14 residues. Per germline, CDR1 SGHTA and CDR2 FQGNSA.

This clonotype has ten or more counts. The chain links TRBV7-4 to TRBJ1-1, with D unclear. The V end lost 0 bases, the J end lost 1 base, and 6 bases lay between the germline ends. The CDR3 runs 14 residues. Per the germline V gene, CDR1 is SGHVT and CDR2 is SQSDAQ. In nucleotides, the CDR3 is TGTGCCAGCAGCTTAGCTCGTAGGAACACTGAAGCTTTCTTT. Translating it yields CASSLARRNTEAFF.

The chain has TRBV20-1 and TRBJ2-7, with D maybe TRBD2 (6 bases). There are 15 residues in the CDR3. In germline, CDR1 is DFQATT, CDR2 SNEGSKA (reference sequence). V lost 6 bases to trimming and J lost 2 bases, with 20 bases between them. The CDR3 sequence is CSAPGPAGGTYEQYF. CDR3 DNA: TGCAGTGCCCCGGGACCGGCTGGGGGGACCTACGAGCAGTACTTC.

In regard to this clonotype: This may be a read error, as it is one base from a much larger clone. The DNA for the CDR3 is TGTGCCAGCAGATACGAGAGAATGAACACTGAAGCTTTCTTT. Amino acids: CASRYERMNTEAFF. V is TRBV6-2 or TRBV6-3 and J is TRBJ1-1; D is ambiguous. The germline gives CDR1 MNHEY, CDR2 SVGEGT. V gave up 6 bases and J gave up 0 bases, with 11 bases separating them. This CDR3 spans 14 amino acids.

There are a few counts of this clonotype. The chain has TRBV20-1 and TRBJ2-3; D gene uncertain. This CDR3 has 14 amino acids. V was trimmed by 5 bases and J by 0 bases, leaving 12 bases between them. Germline CDR1 and CDR2: DFQATT and SNEGSKA (reference sequence). The CDR3 region has the DNA TGCAGTGCTTTATCGAGCGCCAGCACAGATACGCAGTATTTT. Translated: CSALSSASTDTQYF.

The chain has TRBV6-1 and TRBJ1-2; TRBD1 matches 8 bases. This CDR3 has 15 residues. Germline CDR1 MNHNS, CDR2 SASEGT. With V trimmed by 6 bases and J by 6 bases, 12 bases remained unmatched. CDR3 region: CASRRATGGEDGYTF. Here the CDR3 DNA reads TGTGCCAGCAGAAGGGCAACAGGGGGTGAGGATGGCTACACCTTC.

This sequence joins TRBV11-3 and TRBJ2-2; tentatively, D is TRBD1 (6 bases). Trimming removed 0 bases from V and 1 base from J, with 6 bases in between. There are 15 residues in the CDR3. Germline CDR1 SGHNT, CDR2 YENEEA. Here the CDR3 DNA reads TGTGCCAGCAGCTTAGAAGGGGGGAACACCGGGGAGCTGTTTTTT. Translation gives CASSLEGGNTGELFF.

This clonotype has at least ten counts. The rearrangement uses TRBV28 and TRBJ1-4; D perhaps matches TRBD1 (6 bases). Germline CDR1 is MDHEN and CDR2 is SYDVKM. V was clipped by 4 bases and J by 4 bases, with 16 bases between them. The CDR3 runs 16 residues. The CDR3 DNA is TGTGCCAGCAGTTCACGTCTTACAGGGATTAATGAAAAACTGTTTTTT. Amino acid sequence: CASSSRLTGINEKLFF.

In its sample, this clonotype was seen a few times. CDR3 in DNA: TGCAGTGCCTTAAGACATCCACCCACAGATACGCAGTATTTT. This codes for CSALRHPPTDTQYF. The rearrangement uses TRBV20-1 and TRBJ2-3, with D uncertain. V was shortened by 6 bases and J by 2 bases, with 15 bases between the two germline ends. The CDR3 is made up of 14 amino acids. CDR1 is DFQATT, CDR2 SNEGSKA, per germline (reference sequence).

The rearrangement uses TRBV3-1 and TRBJ2-7; D not resolved. The germline V gene encodes CDR1 LGHDT and CDR2 YNNKEL (reference sequence). V lost 0 bases and J 3 bases, leaving 9 bases between the germline ends. This CDR3 has 14 amino acids. The CDR3 nucleotides read TGTGCCAGCAGCCAAGAGGGCACCCTCTACGAGCAGTACTTC. It encodes CASSQEGTLYEQYF.

This rearrangement joins TRBV7-6 to TRBJ2-7, with D tentatively TRBD2 (7 bases). The CDR3 loop spans 16 amino acids. V shed 1 base and J shed 4 bases, with 17 bases lying between them. Germline V gives CDR1 SGHVS, CDR2 FNYEAQ. The CDR3 DNA follows: TGTGCCAGCAGCTTAGGAGTGGCGGGGGCGATTTACGAGCAGTACTTC. It is translated as CASSLGVAGAIYEQYF.

V gene TRBV4-1 combines with J gene TRBJ1-4; D remains unclear. From germline, CDR1 is MGHRA and CDR2 YSYEKL. V was shortened by 4 bases and J by 8 bases, with 14 bases between the two germline ends. This CDR3 contains 14 residues. CDR3 region: CASSPFGGEEKLFF. In DNA, the CDR3 is TGCGCCAGCAGCCCCTTCGGTGGGGAGGAAAAACTGTTTTTT.

The CDR3 region has the DNA TGTGCCAGTAGTATAGGAGGGGGACTTCCCTACGAGCAGTACTTC. Translating it yields CASSIGGGLPYEQYF. The rearrangement joins TRBV19 to TRBJ2-7; D tentatively fits TRBD1 or TRBD2 (6 bases each). There are 15 residues in the CDR3. Germline-derived CDR1 and CDR2 are LNHDA and SQIVND (reference sequence). Trimming pared 1 base from V and 2 bases from J, leaving 12 bases between. The full variable domain, in which reference TRBV19 and TRBJ2-7 provide the parts outside the CDR3, is DGGITQSPKYLFRKEGQNVTLSCEQNLNHDAMYWYRQDPGQGLRLIYYSQIVNDFQKGDIAEGYSVSREKKESFPLTVTSAQKNPTAFYLCASSIGGGLPYEQYFGPGTRLTVT.

This chain uses TRBV7-2 with TRBJ1-5, with D perhaps TRBD1 (5 bases). The CDR3 contains 16 residues. Germline-derived CDR1 and CDR2 are SGHTA and FQGNSA. The V gene lost 2 bases and the J gene lost 0 bases, with 11 bases spanning the gap. DNA of the CDR3: TGTGCCAGCAGCTTAATGACAGTTTATAGCAATCAGCCCCAGCATTTT. It encodes CASSLMTVYSNQPQHF.

This clonotype showed up many times. CDR3 region: CASRQSGTDYTQHF. The CDR3 DNA reads TGTGCCAGCAGACAGTCGGGGACAGACTACACCCAGCATTTT. V is TRBV28 and J is TRBJ1-5; TRBD1 agrees at 7 bases. Per the germline V gene, CDR1 is MDHEN and CDR2 is SYDVKM. J was trimmed by 11 bases and V by 6 bases; bases with no gene match: 13. This CDR3 spans 14 amino acids.

A word on this clonotype: This may be a read error, as it is one base from a much larger clone. The gene calls are TRBV6-1 and TRBJ1-4, with D possibly being TRBD1 (5 bases). The CDR3 runs 14 residues. The germline CDR1 and CDR2 sequences are MNHNS and SASEGT. The chain's CDR3 is CATGRPGMVEKPFF. The CDR3 DNA sequence: TGTGCCACAGGCCGCCCAGGGATGGTTGAAAAACCGTTTTTT.